The following is a T cell receptor (beta chain) sequence with its context. Its antigen remains undetermined. Within one base of it there is no much larger clone, and no base qualities were kept. The data were taken from a study of patients and donors after allogeneic stem cell transplantation (dated by TCRdb to the early 2020s). Libraries were prepared through RT-PCR. Sequencing was performed on a NextSeq 550. TCRdb ran its own pipeline on the public reads, namely fastp trimming at Q25 and MiXCR clone calling, and kept in-frame beta chains. Here each entry gathers all rows of one CDR3 protein and keeps the most common genes and DNA. Counted in this sample were about a million distinct CDR3 sequences; roughly 17% of them appeared once. Of the sample, about 6% falls within the top ten clones. The CDR3 numbers 15 residues from cysteine through phenylalanine. Here the CDR3 DNA is all that survives: 45 bases in frame from base 1. V loses 4 bases, J loses 5 bases, and the germline ends lie 17 bases apart. CDR1 SGHVS and CDR2 FNYEAQ are derived from the germline V gene.

The chain couples TRBV7-6 to TRBJ2-5; the D gene is perhaps TRBD1 or TRBD2, each of them matching over 5 bases. This receptor was obtained from a human donor who was either an allogeneic HSCT recipient or a stem cell or donor lymphocyte infusion donor (not recorded which). It is not recorded whose cells these are; they may come from a transplant donor. Sequencing was performed on blood, either unsorted or a sorted T cell fraction (not recorded which). The nucleotide sequence is TGTGCCAGCAGCTCCGGGACGGACGCAGGGGAGACCCAGTACTTC. It translates to CASSSGTDAGETQYF.